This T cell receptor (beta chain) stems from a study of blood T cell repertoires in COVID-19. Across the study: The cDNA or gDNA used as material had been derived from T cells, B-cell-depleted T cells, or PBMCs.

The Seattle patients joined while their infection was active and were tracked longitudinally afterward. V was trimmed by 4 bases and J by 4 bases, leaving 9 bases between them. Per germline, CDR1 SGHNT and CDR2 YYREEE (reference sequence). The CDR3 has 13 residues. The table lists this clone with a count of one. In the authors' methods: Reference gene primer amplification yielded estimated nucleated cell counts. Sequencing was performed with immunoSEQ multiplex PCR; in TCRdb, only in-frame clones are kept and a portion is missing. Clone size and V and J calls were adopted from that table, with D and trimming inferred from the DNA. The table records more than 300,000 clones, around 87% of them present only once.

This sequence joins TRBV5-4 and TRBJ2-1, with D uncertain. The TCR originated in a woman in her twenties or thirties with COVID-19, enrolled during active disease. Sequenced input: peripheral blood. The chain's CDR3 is CASSPENYNEQFF. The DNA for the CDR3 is TGTGCCAGCAGCCCCGAGAATTACAATGAGCAGTTCTTC.